Shown below are 3 T cell receptor beta chains from a single sample sequenced in a study of neurological immune-mediated disorders. TCRdb reprocessed the 5' RACE reads via MiXCR and lists one record per CDR3 protein. The repertoire consists of 26,000 or so distinct CDR3 sequences, with roughly 12% occurring once and the leading ten covering less than 9.5%. Input material: PBMCs. Receptors were obtained from a man in his 60s in good health.

This clonotype was counted many times. The genes are TRBV9 and TRBJ2-7; D is unresolved. The CDR3 has 14 amino acids. The V gene's germline CDR1 is SGDLS and CDR2 YYNGEE. Trimming removed 0 bases from V and 3 bases from J, with 10 bases in between. Here the CDR3 DNA reads TGTGCCAGCAGCGTAGGTAACAGAAACTACGAGCAGTACTTC. Protein sequence: CASSVGNRNYEQYF.

In this sample, this clonotype is medium-sized. The chain carries TRBV5-6 and TRBJ1-5; no clear D gene. The CDR3 contains 14 residues. Germline CDR1 is SGHDT and CDR2 is YYEEEE. Trimming stripped 2 bases from V and 3 bases from J, with 9 bases between. CDR3 amino acids: CASSFMSSNQPQHF. CDR3 coding DNA: TGTGCCAGCAGCTTCATGAGTTCCAATCAGCCCCAGCATTTT.

The chain is built from TRBV18 and TRBJ1-5; D is uncertain. Trimming took off 0 bases at V and 9 bases at J, with 21 bases between the two ends. CDR1 and CDR2 (germline): KGHSH, LQKENI. The CDR3 contains 17 residues. The DNA for the CDR3 is TGTGCCAGCTCACCACCGAGCGAAGGTCCTCCTCGTCCGCCCCAGCATTTT. This encodes CASSPPSEGPPRPPQHF.